This T cell receptor (beta chain) is drawn from a study of blood T cells in healthy people across ages. Study as a whole: When template switching was applied, about one barcoded beta molecule was captured per two T cells. General study points: Naive T cell percentage showed a strong correlation with TCR beta diversity. TCR beta diversity per million T cells fell roughly linearly with age.

Next came a second PCR, run for about 7 to 12 cycles, which used a sample-barcoded 5' primer along with a J-beta primer mix. A single record per CDR3 protein comes from TCRdb applying MiXCR to the 5' RACE reads. The profile shows 1.5 million or so distinct CDR3 sequences, 35% to 45% of them singletons. Regarding this clonotype: Its target is unknown.

Sequenced: blood. This TCR derives from a woman between 18 and 30 years old in good health.

The CDR3 nucleotides are TGCGCCAGCAGCTTGTTAGGGCAGTTGTGGATGGAGACCCAGTACTTC. Its protein product is CASSLLGQLWMETQYF. The chain combines TRBV5-1 with TRBJ2-7; D unclear. The tail of the sequence fits TRBJ2-5 better, so the J call may be wrong. The length of the CDR3 is 16 residues. Germline CDR1 reads SGHRS; CDR2 reads YFSETQ.